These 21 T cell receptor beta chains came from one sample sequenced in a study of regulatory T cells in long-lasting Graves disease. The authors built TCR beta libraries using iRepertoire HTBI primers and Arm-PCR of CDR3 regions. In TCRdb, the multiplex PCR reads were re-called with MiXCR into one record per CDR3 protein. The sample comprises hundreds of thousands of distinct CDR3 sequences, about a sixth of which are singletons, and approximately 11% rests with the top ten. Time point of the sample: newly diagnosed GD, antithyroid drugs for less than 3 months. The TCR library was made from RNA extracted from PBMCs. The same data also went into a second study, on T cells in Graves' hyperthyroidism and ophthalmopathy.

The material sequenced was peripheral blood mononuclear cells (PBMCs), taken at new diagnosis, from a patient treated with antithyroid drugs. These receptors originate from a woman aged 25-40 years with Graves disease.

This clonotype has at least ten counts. The CDR3 region is CASSVQGALSSYEQYF. The CDR3 DNA sequence: TGTGCCAGCAGTGTTCAGGGGGCCCTAAGCTCCTACGAGCAGTACTTC. This chain connects TRBV12-3 or TRBV12-4 to TRBJ2-7; 8 bases fit TRBD1. The CDR3 has 16 amino acids. Trimming at V came to 5 bases and at J to 0 bases, leaving 9 bases not matched to a gene.

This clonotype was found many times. The CDR3 loop reads CASSSTSGDTEAFF. CDR3 bases: TGCGCCAGCAGTAGCACCTCTGGGGACACTGAAGCTTTCTTT. V and J are TRBV5-1 and TRBJ1-1; D uncertain. Trimming removed 5 bases from V and 3 bases from J, with 14 bases in between. The CDR3 sequence is 14 residues long. The germline gives CDR1 SGHRS, CDR2 YFSETQ.

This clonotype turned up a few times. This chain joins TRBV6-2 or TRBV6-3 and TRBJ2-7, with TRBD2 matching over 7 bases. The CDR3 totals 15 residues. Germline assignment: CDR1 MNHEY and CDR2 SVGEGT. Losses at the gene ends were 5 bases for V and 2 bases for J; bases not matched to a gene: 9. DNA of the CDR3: TGTGCCAGCAGTCGCCCCGGGACTACCGCCTACGAGCAGTACTTC. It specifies CASSRPGTTAYEQYF.

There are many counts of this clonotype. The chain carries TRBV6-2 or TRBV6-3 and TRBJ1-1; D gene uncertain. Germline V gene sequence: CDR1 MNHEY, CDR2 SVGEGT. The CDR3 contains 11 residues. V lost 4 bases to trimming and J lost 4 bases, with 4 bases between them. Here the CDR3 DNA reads TGTGCCAGCAGTTCAGTCACTGAAGCTTTCTTT. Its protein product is CASSSVTEAFF.

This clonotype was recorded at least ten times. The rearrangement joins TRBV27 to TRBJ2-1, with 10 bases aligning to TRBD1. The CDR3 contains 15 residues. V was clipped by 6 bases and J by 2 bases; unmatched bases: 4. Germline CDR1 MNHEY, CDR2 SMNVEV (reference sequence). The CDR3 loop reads CASSPTGGPYNEQFF. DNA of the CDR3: TGTGCCAGCAGCCCGACAGGGGGCCCCTACAATGAGCAGTTCTTC.

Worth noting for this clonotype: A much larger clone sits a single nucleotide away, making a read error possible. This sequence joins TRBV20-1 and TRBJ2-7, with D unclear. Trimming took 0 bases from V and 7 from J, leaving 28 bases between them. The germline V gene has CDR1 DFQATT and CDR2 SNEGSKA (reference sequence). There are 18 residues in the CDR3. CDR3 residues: CSARDPRGPAAPYNEQYF. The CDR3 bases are TGCAGTGCTAGAGATCCCCGTGGACCCGCGGCCCCCTACAATGAGCAGTACTTC.

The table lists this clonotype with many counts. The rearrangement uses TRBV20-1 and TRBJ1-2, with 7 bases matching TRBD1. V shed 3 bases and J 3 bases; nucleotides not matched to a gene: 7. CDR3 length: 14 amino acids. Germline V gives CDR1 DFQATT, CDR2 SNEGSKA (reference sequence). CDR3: CSARGTAWDYGYTF. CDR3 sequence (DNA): TGCAGTGCTAGGGGGACAGCGTGGGACTATGGCTACACCTTC.

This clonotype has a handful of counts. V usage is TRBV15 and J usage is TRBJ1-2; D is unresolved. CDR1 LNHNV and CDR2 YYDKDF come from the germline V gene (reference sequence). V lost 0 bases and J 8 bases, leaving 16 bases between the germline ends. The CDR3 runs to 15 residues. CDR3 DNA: TGTGCCACCAGCAGAGATATTAGGGATGGGAGCGGCTACACCTTC. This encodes CATSRDIRDGSGYTF.

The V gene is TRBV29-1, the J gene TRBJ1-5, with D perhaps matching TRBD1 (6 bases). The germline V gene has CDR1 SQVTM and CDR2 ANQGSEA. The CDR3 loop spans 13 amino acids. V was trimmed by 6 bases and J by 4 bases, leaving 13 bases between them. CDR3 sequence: CSVAGTPNQPQHF. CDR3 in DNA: TGCAGCGTCGCCGGGACACCGAATCAGCCCCAGCATTTT.

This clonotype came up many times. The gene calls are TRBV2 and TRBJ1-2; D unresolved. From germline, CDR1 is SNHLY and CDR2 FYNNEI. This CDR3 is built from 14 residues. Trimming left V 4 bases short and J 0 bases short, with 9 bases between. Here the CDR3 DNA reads TGTGCCAGCAGTGTAGACACACCTAACTATGGCTACACCTTC. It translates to CASSVDTPNYGYTF.

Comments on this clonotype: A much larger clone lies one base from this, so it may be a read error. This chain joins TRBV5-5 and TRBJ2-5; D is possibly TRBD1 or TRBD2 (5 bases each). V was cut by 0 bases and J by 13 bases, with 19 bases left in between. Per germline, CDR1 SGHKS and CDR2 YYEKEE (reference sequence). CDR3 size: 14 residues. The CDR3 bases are TGTGCCAGCAGCTTGGAAGCAGGGTTAAGCGGCCTGTACTTC. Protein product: CASSLEAGLSGLYF.

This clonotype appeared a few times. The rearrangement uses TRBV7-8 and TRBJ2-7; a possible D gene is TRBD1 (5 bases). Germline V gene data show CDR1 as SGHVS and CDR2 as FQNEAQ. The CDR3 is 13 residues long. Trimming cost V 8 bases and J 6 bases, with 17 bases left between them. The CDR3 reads CASRTDIGIEQYF. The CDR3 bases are TGTGCCAGCCGCACGGACATAGGGATCGAGCAGTACTTC.

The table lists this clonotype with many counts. The CDR3 DNA follows: TGCGCCAGCAGCCAGGGGACAGGGGGCCTCGAGAACACTGAAGCTTTCTTT. It is translated as CASSQGTGGLENTEAFF. This chain connects TRBV4-3 to TRBJ1-1, with 12 bases lining up with TRBD1. Trimming cost V 3 bases and J 1 base; bases outside gene matches: 6. The CDR3 is 17 residues long. CDR1 is LGHNA and CDR2 is YSLEER in the germline V gene.

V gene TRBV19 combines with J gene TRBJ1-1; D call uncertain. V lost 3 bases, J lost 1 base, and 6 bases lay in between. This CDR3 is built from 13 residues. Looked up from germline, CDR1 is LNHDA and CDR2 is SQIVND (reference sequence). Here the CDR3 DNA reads TGTGCCAGTAGTATCTCAGGGAACACTGAAGCTTTCTTT. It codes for CASSISGNTEAFF.

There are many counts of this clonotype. The CDR3 protein is CSAQTGFGNQPQHF. The CDR3 DNA is TGCAGTGCGCAGACAGGGTTCGGAAATCAGCCCCAGCATTTT. The V gene is TRBV20-1, the J gene TRBJ1-5; 7 nucleotides agree with TRBD1. Germline V lookup: CDR1 DFQATT, CDR2 SNEGSKA (reference sequence). The CDR3 spans 14 residues. Unmatched junction bases numbered 9, after V lost 6 bases and J lost 4 bases.

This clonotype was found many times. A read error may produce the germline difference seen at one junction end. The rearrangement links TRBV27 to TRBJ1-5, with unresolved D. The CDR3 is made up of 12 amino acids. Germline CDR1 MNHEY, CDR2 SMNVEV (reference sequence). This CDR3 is CASRASSQPQHF. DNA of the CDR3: TGTGCCAGCAGAGCTAGCAGTCAGCCCCAGCATTTT.

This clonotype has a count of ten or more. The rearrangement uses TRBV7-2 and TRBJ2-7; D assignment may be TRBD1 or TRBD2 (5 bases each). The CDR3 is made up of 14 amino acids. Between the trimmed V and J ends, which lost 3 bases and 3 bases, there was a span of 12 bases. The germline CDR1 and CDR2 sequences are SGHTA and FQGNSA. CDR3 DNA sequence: TGTGCCAGCAGCTTGGGGGACCGGCGCTACGAGCAGTACTTC. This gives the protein CASSLGDRRYEQYF.

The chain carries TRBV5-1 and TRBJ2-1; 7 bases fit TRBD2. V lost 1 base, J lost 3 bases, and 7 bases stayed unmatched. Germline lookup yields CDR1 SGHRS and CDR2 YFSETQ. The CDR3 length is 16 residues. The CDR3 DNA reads TGCGCCAGCAGCTTGAGGGCTAGCGGAGGCTACAATGAGCAGTTCTTC. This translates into CASSLRASGGYNEQFF.

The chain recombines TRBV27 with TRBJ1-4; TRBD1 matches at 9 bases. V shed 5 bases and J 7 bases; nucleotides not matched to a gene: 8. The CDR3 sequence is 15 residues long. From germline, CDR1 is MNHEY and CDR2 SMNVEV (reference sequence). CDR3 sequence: CASSTYRGPSEKLFF. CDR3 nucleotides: TGTGCCAGCAGTACTTACAGGGGGCCGAGTGAAAAACTGTTTTTT.

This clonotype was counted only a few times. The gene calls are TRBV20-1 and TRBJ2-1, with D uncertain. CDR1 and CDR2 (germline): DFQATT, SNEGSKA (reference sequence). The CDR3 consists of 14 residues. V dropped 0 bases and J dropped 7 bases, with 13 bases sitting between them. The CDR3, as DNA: TGCAGTGCTAGAGATCGGCTAGTCAAAAATGAGCAGTTCTTC. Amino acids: CSARDRLVKNEQFF.

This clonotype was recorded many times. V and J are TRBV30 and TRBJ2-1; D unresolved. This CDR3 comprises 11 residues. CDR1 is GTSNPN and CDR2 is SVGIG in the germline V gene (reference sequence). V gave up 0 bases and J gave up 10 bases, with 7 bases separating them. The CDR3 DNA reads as TGTGCCTGGAGTGTACACCCAGAGCAGTTCTTC. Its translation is CAWSVHPEQFF.